Described below is a single T cell receptor beta chain sequence and its context. This sample stems from a study of blood T cell repertoires in COVID-19. On the study more broadly: The study drew acute and convalescent COVID-19 samples from the United States, Italy and Spain.

Per germline, CDR1 MNHEY and CDR2 SVGAGI. CDR3 size: 15 residues. Losses at the gene ends were 10 bases for V and 1 base for J; bases not matched to a gene: 12. Original analysis: Reference gene primer amplification gave nucleated cell count estimates. TCRdb's table, derived via immunoSEQ multiplex PCR, lists solely in-frame clones and lacks some. That table gives V, J and clone size, and the DNA gave D and trimming. The sample holds 200,000 to 250,000 clones; around 83% are singletons and the top ten take less than 3.5%. This chain connects TRBV6-5 to TRBJ1-1, with TRBD1 matching over 7 bases. The TCR was taken from a man in his forties or fifties with active or convalescent COVID-19. The sample taken for sequencing was peripheral blood. The CDR3 DNA follows: TGTGCCACTTCGAGACAGGGAAGGTGGAACACTGAAGCTTTCTTT. This sequence encodes CATSRQGRWNTEAFF.